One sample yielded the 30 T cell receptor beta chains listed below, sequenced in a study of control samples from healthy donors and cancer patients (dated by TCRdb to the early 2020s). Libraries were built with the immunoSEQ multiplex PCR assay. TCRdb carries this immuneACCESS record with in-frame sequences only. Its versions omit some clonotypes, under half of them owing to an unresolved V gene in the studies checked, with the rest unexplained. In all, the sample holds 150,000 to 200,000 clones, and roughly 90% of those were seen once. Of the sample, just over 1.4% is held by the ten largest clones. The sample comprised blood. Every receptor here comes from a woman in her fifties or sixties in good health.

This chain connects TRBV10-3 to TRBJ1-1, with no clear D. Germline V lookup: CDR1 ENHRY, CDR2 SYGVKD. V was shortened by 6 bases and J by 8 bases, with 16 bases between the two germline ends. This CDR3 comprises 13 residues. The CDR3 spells CAIRATELGEAFF. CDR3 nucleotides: TGTGCCATCAGGGCCACAGAGCTGGGGGAAGCTTTCTTT.

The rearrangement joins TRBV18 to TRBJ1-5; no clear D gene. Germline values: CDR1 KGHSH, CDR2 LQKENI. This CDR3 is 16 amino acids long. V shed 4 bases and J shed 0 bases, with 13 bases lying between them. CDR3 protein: CASSQTGLYSNQPQHF. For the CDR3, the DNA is TGTGCCAGCTCACAAACCGGACTATATAGCAATCAGCCCCAGCATTTT.

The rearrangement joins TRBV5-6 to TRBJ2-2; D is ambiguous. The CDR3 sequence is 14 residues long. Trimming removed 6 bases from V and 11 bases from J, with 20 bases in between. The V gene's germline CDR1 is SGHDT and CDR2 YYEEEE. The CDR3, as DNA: TGTGCCAGCACCAACGTGGACGGATCGAACGAGCTGTTTTTT. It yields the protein CASTNVDGSNELFF.

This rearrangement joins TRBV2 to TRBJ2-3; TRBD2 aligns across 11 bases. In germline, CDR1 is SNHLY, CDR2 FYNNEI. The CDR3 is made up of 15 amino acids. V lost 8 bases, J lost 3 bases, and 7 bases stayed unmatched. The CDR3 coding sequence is TGTGCCAGCCCTTGGGGACTAGCGGTTACAGATACGCAGTATTTT. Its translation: CASPWGLAVTDTQYF.

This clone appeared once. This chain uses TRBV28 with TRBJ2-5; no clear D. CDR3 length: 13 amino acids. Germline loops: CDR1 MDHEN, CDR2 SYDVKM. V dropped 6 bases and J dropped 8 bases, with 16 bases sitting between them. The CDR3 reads CASRRMDGVTQYF. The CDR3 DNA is TGTGCCAGCAGAAGAATGGACGGAGTCACCCAGTACTTC. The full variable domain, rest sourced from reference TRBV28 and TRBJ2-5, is DVKVTQSSRYLVKRTGEKVFLECVQDMDHENMFWYRQDPGLGLRLIYFSYDVKMKEKGDIPEGYSVSREKKERFSLILESASTNQTSMYLCASRRMDGVTQYFGPGTRLLVL.

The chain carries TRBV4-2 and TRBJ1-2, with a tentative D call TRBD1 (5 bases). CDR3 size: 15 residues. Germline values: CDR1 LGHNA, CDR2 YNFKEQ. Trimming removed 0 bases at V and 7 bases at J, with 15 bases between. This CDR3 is CASSQDTGGPIGYTF. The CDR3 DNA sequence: TGTGCCAGCAGCCAAGATACGGGGGGACCTATTGGCTACACCTTC.

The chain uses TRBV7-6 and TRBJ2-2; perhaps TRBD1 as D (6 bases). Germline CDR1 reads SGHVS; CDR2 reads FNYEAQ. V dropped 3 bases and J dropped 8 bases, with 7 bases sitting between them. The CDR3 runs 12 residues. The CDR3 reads CASSFDRGELFF. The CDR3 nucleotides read TGTGCCAGCAGCTTCGACAGGGGGGAGCTGTTTTTT.

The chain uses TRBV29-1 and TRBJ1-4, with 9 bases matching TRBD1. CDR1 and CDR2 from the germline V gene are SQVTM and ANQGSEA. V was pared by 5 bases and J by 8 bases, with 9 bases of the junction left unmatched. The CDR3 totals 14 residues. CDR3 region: CSVQSGQGFEKLFF. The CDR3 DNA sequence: TGCAGCGTTCAATCGGGACAGGGATTCGAAAAACTGTTTTTT.

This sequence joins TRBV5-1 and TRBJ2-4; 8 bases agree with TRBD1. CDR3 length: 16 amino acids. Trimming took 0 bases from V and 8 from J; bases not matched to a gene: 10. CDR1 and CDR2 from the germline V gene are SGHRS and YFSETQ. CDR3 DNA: TGCGCCAGCAGCTTGGCGGGACAGGCTACCAGGGACATTCAGTACTTC. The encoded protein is CASSLAGQATRDIQYF.

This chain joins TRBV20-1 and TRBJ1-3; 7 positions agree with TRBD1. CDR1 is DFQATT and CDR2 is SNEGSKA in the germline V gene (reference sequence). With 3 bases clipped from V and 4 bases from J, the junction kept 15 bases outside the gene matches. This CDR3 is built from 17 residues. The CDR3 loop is CSASEGEEGARGNTIYF. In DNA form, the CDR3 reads TGCAGTGCTAGTGAAGGGGAGGAGGGGGCGAGAGGAAACACCATATATTTT.

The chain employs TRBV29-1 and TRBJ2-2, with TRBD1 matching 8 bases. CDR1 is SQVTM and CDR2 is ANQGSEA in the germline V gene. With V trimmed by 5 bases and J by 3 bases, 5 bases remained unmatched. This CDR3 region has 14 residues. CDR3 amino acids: CSVIRQGYTGELFF. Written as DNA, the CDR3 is TGCAGCGTTATTCGACAGGGGTACACCGGGGAGCTGTTTTTT.

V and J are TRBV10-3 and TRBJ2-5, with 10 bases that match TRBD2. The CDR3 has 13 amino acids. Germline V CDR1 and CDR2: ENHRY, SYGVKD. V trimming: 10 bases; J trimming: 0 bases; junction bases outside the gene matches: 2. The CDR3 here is CASSGGHQETQYF. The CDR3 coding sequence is TGTGCCAGTAGCGGGGGGCACCAAGAGACCCAGTACTTC.

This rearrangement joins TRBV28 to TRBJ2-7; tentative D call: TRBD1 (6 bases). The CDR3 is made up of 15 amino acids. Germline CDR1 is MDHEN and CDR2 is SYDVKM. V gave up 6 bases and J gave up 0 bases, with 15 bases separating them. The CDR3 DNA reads TGTGCCAGCAGCTCCGCCGGGACATACTCCTACGAGCAGTACTTC. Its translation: CASSSAGTYSYEQYF.

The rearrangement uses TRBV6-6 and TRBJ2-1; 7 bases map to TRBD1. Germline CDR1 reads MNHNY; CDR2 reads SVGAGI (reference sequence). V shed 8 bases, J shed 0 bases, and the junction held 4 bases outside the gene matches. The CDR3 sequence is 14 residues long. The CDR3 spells CASLRDSSYNEQFF. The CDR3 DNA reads TGTGCCAGCCTCCGGGACAGCTCCTACAATGAGCAGTTCTTC.

This CDR3 is CASSWEITHNSPLHF. The CDR3 DNA sequence: TGTGCCAGCAGTTGGGAGATAACGCATAATTCACCCCTCCACTTT. This sequence joins TRBV6-5 and TRBJ1-6; no firm D call. This CDR3 region has 15 residues. Trimming cost V 4 bases and J 5 bases, with 12 bases left between them. CDR1 MNHEY and CDR2 SVGAGI come from the germline V gene.

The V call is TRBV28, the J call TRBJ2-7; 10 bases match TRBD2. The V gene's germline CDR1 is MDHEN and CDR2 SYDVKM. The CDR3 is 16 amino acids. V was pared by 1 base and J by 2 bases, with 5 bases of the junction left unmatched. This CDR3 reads CASSLSASGSPYEQYF. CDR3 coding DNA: TGTGCCAGCAGTTTATCAGCTAGCGGGAGTCCCTACGAGCAGTACTTC.

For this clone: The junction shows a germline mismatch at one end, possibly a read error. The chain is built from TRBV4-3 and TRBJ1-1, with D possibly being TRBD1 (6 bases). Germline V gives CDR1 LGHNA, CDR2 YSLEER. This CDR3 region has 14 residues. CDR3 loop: CASSQDGGSAKAFF. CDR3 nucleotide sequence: TGCGCCAGCAGTCAAGATGGGGGCTCAGCGAAAGCTTTCTTT.

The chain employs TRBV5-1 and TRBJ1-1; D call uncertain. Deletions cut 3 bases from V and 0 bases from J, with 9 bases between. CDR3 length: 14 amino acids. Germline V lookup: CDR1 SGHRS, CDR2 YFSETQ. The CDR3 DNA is TGCGCCAGCAGCTCAACGGTATTGAACACTGAAGCTTTCTTT. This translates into CASSSTVLNTEAFF. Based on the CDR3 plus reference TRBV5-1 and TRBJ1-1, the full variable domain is KAGVTQTPRYLIKTRGQQVTLSCSPISGHRSVSWYQQTPGQGLQFLFEYFSETQRNKGNFPGRFSGRQFSNSRSEMNVSTLELGDSALYLCASSSTVLNTEAFFGQGTRLTVV.

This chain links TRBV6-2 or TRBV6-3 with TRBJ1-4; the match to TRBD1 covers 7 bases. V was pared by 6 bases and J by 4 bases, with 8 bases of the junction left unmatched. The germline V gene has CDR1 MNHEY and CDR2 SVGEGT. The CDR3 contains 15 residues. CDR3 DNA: TGTGCCAGCAGCCGCCGGGACAGAGATAATGAAAAACTGTTTTTT. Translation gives CASSRRDRDNEKLFF.

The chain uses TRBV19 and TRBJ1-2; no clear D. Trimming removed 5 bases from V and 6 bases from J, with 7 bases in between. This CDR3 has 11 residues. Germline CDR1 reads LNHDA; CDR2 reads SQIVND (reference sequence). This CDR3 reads CASSPGHGYTF. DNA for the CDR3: TGTGCCAGTAGTCCAGGACATGGCTACACCTTC.

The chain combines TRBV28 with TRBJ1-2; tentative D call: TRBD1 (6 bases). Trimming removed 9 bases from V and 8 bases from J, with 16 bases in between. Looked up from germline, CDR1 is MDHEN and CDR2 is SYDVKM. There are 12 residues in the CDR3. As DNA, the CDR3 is TGTGCCAGTACCACAGGGTTTGACGGCTACACCTTC. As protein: CASTTGFDGYTF.

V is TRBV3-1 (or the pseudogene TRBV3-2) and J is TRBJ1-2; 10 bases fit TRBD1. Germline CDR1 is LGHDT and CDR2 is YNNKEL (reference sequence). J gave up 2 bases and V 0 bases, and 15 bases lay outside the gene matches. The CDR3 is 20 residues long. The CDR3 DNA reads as TGTGCCAGCAGCCAAGATCTTTTGCGGGGACAGGGGATTCGGAACTATGGCTACACCTTC. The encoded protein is CASSQDLLRGQGIRNYGYTF.

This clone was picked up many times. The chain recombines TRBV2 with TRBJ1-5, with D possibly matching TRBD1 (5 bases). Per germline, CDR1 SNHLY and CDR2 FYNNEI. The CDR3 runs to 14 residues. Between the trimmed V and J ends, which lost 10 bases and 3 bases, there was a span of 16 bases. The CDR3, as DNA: TGTGCCATACAGCTTCAGGACATCAATCAGCCCCAGCATTTT. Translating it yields CAIQLQDINQPQHF.

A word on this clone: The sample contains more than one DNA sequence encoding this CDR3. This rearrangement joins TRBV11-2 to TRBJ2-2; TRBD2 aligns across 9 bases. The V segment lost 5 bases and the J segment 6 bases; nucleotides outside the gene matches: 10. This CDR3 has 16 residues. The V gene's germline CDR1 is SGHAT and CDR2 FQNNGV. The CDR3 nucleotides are TGTGCCAGCAGCCCCCGCGGGGCGGGGGGGCCCGGGGAGCTGTTTTTT. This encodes CASSPRGAGGPGELFF.

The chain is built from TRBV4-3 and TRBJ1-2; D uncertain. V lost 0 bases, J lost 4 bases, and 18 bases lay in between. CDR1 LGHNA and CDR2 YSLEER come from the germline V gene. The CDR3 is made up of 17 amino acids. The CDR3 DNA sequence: TGCGCCAGCAGCCAAGATCTTAAGGGCGGAAGATCCTATGGCTACACCTTC. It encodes CASSQDLKGGRSYGYTF.

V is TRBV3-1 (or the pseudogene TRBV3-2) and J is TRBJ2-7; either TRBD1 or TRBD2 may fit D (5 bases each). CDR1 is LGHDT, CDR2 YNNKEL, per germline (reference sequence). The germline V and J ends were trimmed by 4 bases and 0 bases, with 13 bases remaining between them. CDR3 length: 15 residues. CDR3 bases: TGTGCCAGCAGCCCTAGGGACCCCACCTCCTACGAGCAGTACTTC. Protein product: CASSPRDPTSYEQYF.

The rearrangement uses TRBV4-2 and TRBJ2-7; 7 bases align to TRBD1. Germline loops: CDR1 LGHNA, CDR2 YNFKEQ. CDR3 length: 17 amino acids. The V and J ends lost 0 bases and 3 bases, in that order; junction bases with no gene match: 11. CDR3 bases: TGTGCCAGCAGCCAAGATACAGGGGCAGCCCGATTCTACGAGCAGTACTTC. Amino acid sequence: CASSQDTGAARFYEQYF.

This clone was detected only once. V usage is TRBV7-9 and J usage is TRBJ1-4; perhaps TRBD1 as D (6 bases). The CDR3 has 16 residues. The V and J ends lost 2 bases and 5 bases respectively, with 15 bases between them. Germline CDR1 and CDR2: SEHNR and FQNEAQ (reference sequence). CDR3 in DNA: TGTGCCAGCAGCTTAAGGTTAACAGGGCTGAATGAAAAACTGTTTTTT. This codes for CASSLRLTGLNEKLFF.

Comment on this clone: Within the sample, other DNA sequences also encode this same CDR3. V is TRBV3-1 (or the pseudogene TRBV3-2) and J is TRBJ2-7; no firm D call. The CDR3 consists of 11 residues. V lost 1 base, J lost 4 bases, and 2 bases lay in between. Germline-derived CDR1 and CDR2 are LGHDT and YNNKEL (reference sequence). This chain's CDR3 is CASSQGYEQYF. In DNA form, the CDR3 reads TGTGCCAGCAGCCAAGGTTACGAGCAGTACTTC.

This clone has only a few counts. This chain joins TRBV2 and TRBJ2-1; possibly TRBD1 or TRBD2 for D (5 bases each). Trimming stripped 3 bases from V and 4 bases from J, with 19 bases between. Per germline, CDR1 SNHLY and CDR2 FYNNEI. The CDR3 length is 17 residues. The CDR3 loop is CASSDETGFRRYNEQFF. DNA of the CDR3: TGTGCCAGCAGTGATGAAACAGGTTTTCGGAGGTACAATGAGCAGTTCTTC. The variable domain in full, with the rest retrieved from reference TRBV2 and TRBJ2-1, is EPEVTQTPSHQVTQMGQEVILRCVPISNHLYFYWYRQILGQKVEFLVSFYNNEISEKSEIFDDQFSVERPDGSNFTLKIRSTKLEDSAMYFCASSDETGFRRYNEQFFGPGTRLTVL.